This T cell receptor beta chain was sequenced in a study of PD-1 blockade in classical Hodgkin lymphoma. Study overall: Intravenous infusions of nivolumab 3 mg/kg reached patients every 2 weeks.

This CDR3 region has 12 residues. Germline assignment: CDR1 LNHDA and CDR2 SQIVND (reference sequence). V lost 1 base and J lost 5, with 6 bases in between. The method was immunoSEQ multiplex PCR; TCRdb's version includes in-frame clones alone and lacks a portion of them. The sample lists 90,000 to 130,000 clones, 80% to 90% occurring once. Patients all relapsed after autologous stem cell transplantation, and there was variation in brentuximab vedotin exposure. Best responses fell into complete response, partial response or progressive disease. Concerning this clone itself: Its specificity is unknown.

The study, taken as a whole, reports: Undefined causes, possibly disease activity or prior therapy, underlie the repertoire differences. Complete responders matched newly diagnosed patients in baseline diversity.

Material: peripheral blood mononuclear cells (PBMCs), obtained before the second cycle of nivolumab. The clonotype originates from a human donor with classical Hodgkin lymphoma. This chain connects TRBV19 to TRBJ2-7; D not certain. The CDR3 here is CASSIGADEQYF. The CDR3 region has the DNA TGTGCCAGTAGTATAGGGGCGGACGAGCAGTACTTC.